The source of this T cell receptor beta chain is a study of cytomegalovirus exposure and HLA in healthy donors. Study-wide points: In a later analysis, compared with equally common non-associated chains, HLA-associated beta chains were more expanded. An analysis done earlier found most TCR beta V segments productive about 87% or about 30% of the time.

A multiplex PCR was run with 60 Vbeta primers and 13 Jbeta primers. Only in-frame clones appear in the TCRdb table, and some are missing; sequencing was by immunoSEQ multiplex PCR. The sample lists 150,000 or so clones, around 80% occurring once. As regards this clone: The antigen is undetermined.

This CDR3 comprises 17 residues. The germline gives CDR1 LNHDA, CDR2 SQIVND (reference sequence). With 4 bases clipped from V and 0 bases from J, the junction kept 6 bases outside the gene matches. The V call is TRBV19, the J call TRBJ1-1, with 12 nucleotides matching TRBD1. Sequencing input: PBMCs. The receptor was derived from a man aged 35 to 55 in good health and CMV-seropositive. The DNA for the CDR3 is TGTGCCAGTAGTACGGGGACAGGGGGCCTAATGAACACTGAAGCTTTCTTT. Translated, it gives CASSTGTGGLMNTEAFF.